This TCR beta chain was captured in a study of identical twins. General study findings and limits: Analyses based on zero insertions could be partly confounded by invariant MAIT and iNKT cells. Less excess twin sharing appeared in beta out-of-frame sequences.

A universal primer site was incorporated via template switching, and the cDNA contained unique molecular identifiers. TCRdb re-called the 5' RACE reads with MiXCR, one entry per CDR3 protein. The data contain roughly 1,500,000 distinct CDR3 sequences, around 33% of them seen just once; the ten biggest clones take up about 0.25%. CDR3 length: 13 residues. The germline V gene encodes CDR1 PRHDT and CDR2 FYEKMQ (reference sequence). Trimming took 7 bases from V and 3 from J, leaving 13 bases between them. Donors uniformly comprised healthy Caucasians. As concerns this clonotype: Antigen specificity is unknown.

V usage is TRBV13 and J usage is TRBJ2-7; tentatively, D is TRBD1 (6 bases). The sequenced material came from cord blood. This receptor was identified in a newborn girl in good health. The CDR3 spells CASITGQGYEQYF. The CDR3 coding sequence is TGTGCCAGCATCACAGGGCAGGGCTACGAGCAGTACTTC.